The next 29 T cell receptor beta chains were all read from a single sample in a study of lymphopenia after photon versus proton radiotherapy. Sequenced by immunoSEQ multiplex PCR; TCRdb stores in-frame clones only, minus some. The sample records tens of thousands of clones, about 88% being singletons. Sequencing used peripheral blood, obtained from a patient treated with proton-based radiotherapy. These receptors were collected from a man between 60 and 75 years old with pancreatic cancer.

The V gene is TRBV7-2, the J gene TRBJ1-5; 9 bases fit TRBD1. J gave up 8 bases and V 3 bases, and 5 bases lay outside the gene matches. Germline V lookup: CDR1 SGHTA, CDR2 FQGNSA. This CDR3 has 14 amino acids. The CDR3 nucleotides are TGTGCCAGCAGCTTTAACAGGGGGCTAGAGCCCCAGCATTTT. It encodes CASSFNRGLEPQHF.

This clone showed up just a few times. The V call is TRBV5-1, the J call TRBJ1-2, with 7 bases that match TRBD1. Germline lookup yields CDR1 SGHRS and CDR2 YFSETQ. There are 17 residues in the CDR3. V shed 0 bases, J shed 4 bases, and the junction held 12 bases outside the gene matches. CDR3 bases: TGCGCCAGCAGCTTGGTAGGGGGCGGAGGAAACAGCTATGGCTACACCTTC. Amino acids: CASSLVGGGGNSYGYTF. The full variable domain, completed using reference TRBV5-1 and TRBJ1-2, is KAGVTQTPRYLIKTRGQQVTLSCSPISGHRSVSWYQQTPGQGLQFLFEYFSETQRNKGNFPGRFSGRQFSNSRSEMNVSTLELGDSALYLCASSLVGGGGNSYGYTFGSGTRLTVV.

V is TRBV7-2 and J is TRBJ1-2; D gene unclear. Germline V CDR1 and CDR2: SGHTA, FQGNSA. This CDR3 spans 13 amino acids. With 2 bases removed from V and 6 bases from J, the gap between germline ends came to 10 bases. DNA for the CDR3: TGTGCCAGCAGCTTAACAGTCCCCAATGGCTACACCTTC. Translated: CASSLTVPNGYTF.

The chain is built from TRBV28 and TRBJ2-7; 9 bases are a match to TRBD1. Trimming took 4 bases from V and 11 from J; bases not matched to a gene: 6. There are 12 residues in the CDR3. From germline, CDR1 is MDHEN and CDR2 SYDVKM. CDR3 nucleotide sequence: TGTGCCAGCAGTTGGAGACAGGGGGACGAGTACTTC. This translates into CASSWRQGDEYF.

The J gene is TRBJ2-7, the V gene TRBV6-4; possible D gene TRBD2, 5 bases. V lost 6 bases, J lost 7 bases, and 10 bases lay in between. Germline V gene sequence: CDR1 MRHNA, CDR2 SNTAGT. The CDR3 loop spans 11 amino acids. The DNA of the CDR3 is TGTGCCAGCAGCCCGACGGGGGAGCAGTACTTC. This codes for CASSPTGEQYF.

The V call is TRBV7-9, the J call TRBJ2-3, with 11 nucleotides matching TRBD1. CDR3 length equals 16 residues. J gave up 4 bases and V 6 bases, and 9 bases lay outside the gene matches. The germline V gene encodes CDR1 SEHNR and CDR2 FQNEAQ (reference sequence). CDR3 region: CASSQTPGQGADTQYF. In nucleotides, the CDR3 is TGTGCCAGCAGTCAAACGCCGGGACAGGGGGCAGATACGCAGTATTTT.

This sequence joins TRBV15 and TRBJ2-5; 8 bases fit TRBD2. The germline V gene has CDR1 LNHNV and CDR2 YYDKDF (reference sequence). V lost 2 bases and J lost 5; bases outside the gene matches: 10. The CDR3 has 16 residues. The DNA of the CDR3 is TGTGCCACCAGCAGACACGCCCCGGGGGGGTCGGAGACCCAGTACTTC. Translated, it gives CATSRHAPGGSETQYF.

This chain joins TRBV6-5 and TRBJ1-3; 8 positions agree with TRBD1. The CDR3 consists of 15 residues. V shed 7 bases, J shed 0 bases, and the junction held 5 bases outside the gene matches. In germline, CDR1 is MNHEY, CDR2 SVGAGI. CDR3 region: CASIRQGSSGNTIYF. The CDR3 DNA follows: TGTGCCAGCATTCGACAGGGGTCCTCTGGAAACACCATATATTTT.

CDR3 DNA sequence: TGTGCCAGCAGCCCTGGGGCAGAAAGGCAAGAGACCCAGTACTTC. This sequence encodes CASSPGAERQETQYF. The rearrangement uses TRBV13 and TRBJ2-5; a possible D gene is TRBD1 (5 bases). With 5 bases removed from V and 2 bases from J, the gap between germline ends came to 15 bases. The germline CDR1 and CDR2 sequences are PRHDT and FYEKMQ (reference sequence). This CDR3 comprises 15 residues.

The J gene is TRBJ2-2, the V gene TRBV7-9; D tentatively fits TRBD1 or TRBD2 (6 bases each). The V end lost 8 bases, the J end lost 6 bases, and 19 bases lay between the germline ends. Germline V gene sequence: CDR1 SEHNR, CDR2 FQNEAQ (reference sequence). This CDR3 has 15 amino acids. The DNA for the CDR3 is TGTGCCAGCGAGGGGGGAGGACCGATCTCCGGGGAGCTGTTTTTT. This sequence encodes CASEGGGPISGELFF.

This sequence joins TRBV7-9 and TRBJ1-2, with D possibly TRBD1 on 5 matching bases. CDR1 SEHNR and CDR2 FQNEAQ come from the germline V gene (reference sequence). The CDR3 is 15 residues long. V was clipped by 2 bases and J by 4 bases, with 14 bases between them. The CDR3 is CASSLRGAGPYGYTF. The DNA for the CDR3 is TGTGCCAGCAGCTTAAGGGGTGCAGGACCCTATGGCTACACCTTC.

V gene TRBV7-6 combines with J gene TRBJ1-4; TRBD1 aligns across 9 bases. Per the germline V gene, CDR1 is SGHVS and CDR2 is FNYEAQ. V was pared by 5 bases and J by 8 bases, with 9 bases of the junction left unmatched. The CDR3 length is 15 residues. The CDR3 DNA reads as TGTGCCAGCAGCAAACGGACAGGGGTAGAGGAAAAACTGTTTTTT. Its translation: CASSKRTGVEEKLFF.

CDR3 coding DNA: TGTGCCAGCTCACCACTGCCCAGGGGCGACACTGAAGCTTTCTTT. This codes for CASSPLPRGDTEAFF. The genes are TRBV18 and TRBJ1-1; tentative D call: TRBD1 (6 bases). Germline V gene sequence: CDR1 KGHSH, CDR2 LQKENI. The CDR3 is made up of 15 amino acids. Trimming stripped 1 base from V and 3 bases from J, with 12 bases between. The full variable domain, its missing parts supplied by reference TRBV18 and TRBJ1-1, is NAGVMQNPRHLVRRRGQEARLRCSPMKGHSHVYWYRQLPEEGLKFMVYLQKENIIDESGMPKERFSAEFPKEGPSILRIQQVVRGDSAAYFCASSPLPRGDTEAFFGQGTRLTVV.

This chain links TRBV19 with TRBJ1-2; D is possibly TRBD1 (5 bases). V lost 5 bases, J lost 9 bases, and 16 bases lay in between. This CDR3 comprises 13 residues. From germline, CDR1 is LNHDA and CDR2 SQIVND (reference sequence). Here the CDR3 DNA reads TGTGCCAGTAGTTCCAGCAGGGAGGGTCGCTACACCTTC. Residues: CASSSSREGRYTF.

The CDR3 protein is CSVDQGAGNTIYF. The DNA for the CDR3 is TGCAGCGTAGACCAGGGGGCTGGAAACACCATATATTTT. This chain uses TRBV29-1 with TRBJ1-3; 7 bases fit TRBD1. V trimming: 6 bases; J trimming: 2 bases; junction bases outside the gene matches: 4. The CDR3 has 13 residues. CDR1 and CDR2 from the germline V gene are SQVTM and ANQGSEA.

J is TRBJ2-5 and V is TRBV15; possibly TRBD1 or TRBD2 for D (5 bases each). V lost 10 bases, J lost 4 bases, and 16 bases lay in between. Per germline, CDR1 LNHNV and CDR2 YYDKDF (reference sequence). CDR3 length: 13 residues. The CDR3, as DNA: TGTGCCATTACCCGGGACCTTGGAGAGACCCAGTACTTC. Protein product: CAITRDLGETQYF.

The rearrangement uses TRBV14 and TRBJ1-2; the match to TRBD1 covers 8 bases. Germline-derived CDR1 and CDR2 are SGHDN and FVKESK. J gave up 8 bases and V 4 bases, and 9 bases lay outside the gene matches. The CDR3 length is 14 residues. The CDR3: CASSLARTGYGYTF. The DNA for the CDR3 is TGTGCCAGCAGCCTGGCCCGGACAGGGTACGGCTACACCTTC.

The genes are TRBV27 and TRBJ2-1; TRBD2 aligns across 8 bases. V was pared by 8 bases and J by 11 bases, with 14 bases of the junction left unmatched. This CDR3 comprises 14 residues. The germline V gene has CDR1 MNHEY and CDR2 SMNVEV (reference sequence). CDR3 loop: CASSPSGGPRKQFF. CDR3 coding DNA: TGTGCCAGCTCTCCTTCGGGAGGGCCAAGGAAGCAGTTCTTC.

The chain is built from TRBV5-4 and TRBJ2-2; weak D call: TRBD2 (7 bases). The CDR3 covers 15 residues. Between the trimmed V and J ends, which lost 3 bases and 4 bases, there was a span of 13 bases. CDR1 SGHNT and CDR2 YYREEE come from the germline V gene (reference sequence). The CDR3 here is CASSSRGGSTGELFF. The CDR3 bases are TGTGCCAGCAGCTCGAGGGGGGGCTCCACCGGGGAGCTGTTTTTT.

The rearrangement links TRBV14 to TRBJ2-1, with 12 bases that match TRBD1. The CDR3 spans 17 residues. Looked up from germline, CDR1 is SGHDN and CDR2 is FVKESK. J gave up 7 bases and V 1 base, and 8 bases lay outside the gene matches. The CDR3, as DNA: TGTGCCAGCAGCCAAGGGTCCGGGACAGGGGGCTGGAATGAGCAGTTCTTC. This translates into CASSQGSGTGGWNEQFF.

The chain is built from TRBV5-1 and TRBJ2-7; D unresolved. The CDR3 is 11 residues long. The V end lost 5 bases, the J end lost 6 bases, and 9 bases lay between the germline ends. Germline lookup yields CDR1 SGHRS and CDR2 YFSETQ. The CDR3 protein is CASRRGAEQYF. CDR3 in DNA: TGCGCCAGCAGGCGTGGCGCCGAGCAGTACTTC.

The chain uses TRBV4-1 and TRBJ2-3; 10 nucleotides line up with TRBD2. Germline CDR1 MGHRA, CDR2 YSYEKL. J gave up 2 bases and V 1 base, and 3 bases lay outside the gene matches. The CDR3 contains 16 residues. The CDR3: CASSQVSGRPTDTQYF. CDR3 in DNA: TGCGCCAGCAGCCAAGTTAGCGGGAGGCCCACAGATACGCAGTATTTT.

V gene TRBV11-2 combines with J gene TRBJ2-7, with 14 nucleotides matching TRBD2. Germline trimming cut 4 bases from V and 12 bases from J; bases unmatched to any gene: 14. This CDR3 contains 16 residues. Germline V gene lookup returns CDR1 SGHAT and CDR2 FQNNGV. For the CDR3, the DNA is TGTGCCAGCAGCTCCCGAGTGGGGACTAGCGGGAGTGTGGTGTACTTC. This translates into CASSSRVGTSGSVVYF.

This chain connects TRBV23-1 to TRBJ2-3, with D perhaps TRBD2 (6 bases). TRBV23-1 is marked as an open reading frame, function uncertain. There are 16 residues in the CDR3. V was cut by 0 bases and J by 0 bases, with 10 bases left in between. The CDR3 DNA is TGCGCCAGCAGTCAATCGGGGGGATCCAGCACAGATACGCAGTATTTT. Translated, it gives CASSQSGGSSTDTQYF.

CDR3 region: CASSPGQQETQYF. The CDR3 region has the DNA TGTGCCAGCAGCCCGGGGCAACAAGAGACCCAGTACTTC. J is TRBJ2-5 and V is TRBV7-2; D assignment may be TRBD1 or TRBD2 (5 bases each). Germline CDR1 SGHTA, CDR2 FQGNSA. CDR3 length equals 13 residues. With 5 bases removed from V and 2 bases from J, the gap between germline ends came to 9 bases.

This chain connects TRBV9 to TRBJ2-1; D uncertain. The CDR3 totals 16 residues. V dropped 2 bases and J dropped 3 bases, with 15 bases sitting between them. Per germline, CDR1 SGDLS and CDR2 YYNGEE. The CDR3 loop reads CASSVRLGDLYNEQFF. In DNA form, the CDR3 reads TGTGCCAGCAGCGTCAGACTCGGCGACCTCTACAATGAGCAGTTCTTC. The full variable domain, in which reference TRBV9 and TRBJ2-1 provide the parts outside the CDR3, is DSGVTQTPKHLITATGQRVTLRCSPRSGDLSVYWYQQSLDQGLQFLIQYYNGEERAKGNILERFSAQQFPDLHSELNLSSLELGDSALYFCASSVRLGDLYNEQFFGPGTRLTVL.

The chain combines TRBV27 with TRBJ2-5; D call uncertain. The V gene's germline CDR1 is MNHEY and CDR2 SMNVEV (reference sequence). V gave up 5 bases and J gave up 5 bases, with 12 bases separating them. CDR3 length: 13 residues. CDR3 amino acids: CASSVLLGETQYF. CDR3 nucleotide sequence: TGTGCCAGCAGTGTGTTATTGGGGGAGACCCAGTACTTC.

J is TRBJ1-1 and V is TRBV11-3; D remains ambiguous. The CDR3 runs 13 residues. Germline V CDR1 and CDR2: SGHNT, YENEEA. V gave up 6 bases and J gave up 7 bases, with 15 bases separating them. Here the CDR3 reads CASRAMGGGEAFF. CDR3 sequence (DNA): TGTGCCAGCAGAGCTATGGGAGGCGGTGAAGCTTTCTTT.

This chain links TRBV15 with TRBJ2-2; possible D gene TRBD2, 5 bases. There are 15 residues in the CDR3. Trimming shortened V by 6 bases and J by 1 base, and 12 bases separated the two germline ends. The germline CDR1 and CDR2 sequences are LNHNV and YYDKDF (reference sequence). CDR3 coding DNA: TGTGCCACCAGGCGGGCCGACATGAACACCGGGGAGCTGTTTTTT. It is translated as CATRRADMNTGELFF.